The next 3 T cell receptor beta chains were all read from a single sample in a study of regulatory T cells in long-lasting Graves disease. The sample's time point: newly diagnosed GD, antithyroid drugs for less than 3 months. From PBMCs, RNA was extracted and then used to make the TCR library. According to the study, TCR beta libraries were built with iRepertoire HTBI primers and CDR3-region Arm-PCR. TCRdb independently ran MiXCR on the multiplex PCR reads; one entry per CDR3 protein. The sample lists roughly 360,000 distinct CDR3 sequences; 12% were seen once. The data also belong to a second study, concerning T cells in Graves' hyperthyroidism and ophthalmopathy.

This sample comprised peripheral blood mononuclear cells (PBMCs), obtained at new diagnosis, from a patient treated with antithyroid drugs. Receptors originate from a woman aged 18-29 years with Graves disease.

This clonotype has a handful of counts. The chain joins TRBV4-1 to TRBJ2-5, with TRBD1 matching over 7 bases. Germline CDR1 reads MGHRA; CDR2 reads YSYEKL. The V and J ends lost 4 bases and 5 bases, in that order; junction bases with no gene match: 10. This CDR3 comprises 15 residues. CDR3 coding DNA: TGCGCCAGCAGCCTTTACAGGGGTTTAGAGGAGACCCAGTACTTC. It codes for CASSLYRGLEETQYF.

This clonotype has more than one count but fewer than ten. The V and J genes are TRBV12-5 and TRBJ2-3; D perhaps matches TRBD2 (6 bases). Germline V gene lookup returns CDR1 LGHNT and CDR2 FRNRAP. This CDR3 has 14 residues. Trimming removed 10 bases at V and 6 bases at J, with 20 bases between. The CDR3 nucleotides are TGTGCTACCACCCGGGGAGGCTCGGGGGATACGCAGTATTTT. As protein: CATTRGGSGDTQYF.

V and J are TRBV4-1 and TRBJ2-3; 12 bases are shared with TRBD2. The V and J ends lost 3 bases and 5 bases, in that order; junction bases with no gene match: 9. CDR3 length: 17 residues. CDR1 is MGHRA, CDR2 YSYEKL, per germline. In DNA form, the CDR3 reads TGCGCCAGCAGCCAGCTGAGGACTAGCGGGGTAGAAGATACGCAGTATTTT. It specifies CASSQLRTSGVEDTQYF.